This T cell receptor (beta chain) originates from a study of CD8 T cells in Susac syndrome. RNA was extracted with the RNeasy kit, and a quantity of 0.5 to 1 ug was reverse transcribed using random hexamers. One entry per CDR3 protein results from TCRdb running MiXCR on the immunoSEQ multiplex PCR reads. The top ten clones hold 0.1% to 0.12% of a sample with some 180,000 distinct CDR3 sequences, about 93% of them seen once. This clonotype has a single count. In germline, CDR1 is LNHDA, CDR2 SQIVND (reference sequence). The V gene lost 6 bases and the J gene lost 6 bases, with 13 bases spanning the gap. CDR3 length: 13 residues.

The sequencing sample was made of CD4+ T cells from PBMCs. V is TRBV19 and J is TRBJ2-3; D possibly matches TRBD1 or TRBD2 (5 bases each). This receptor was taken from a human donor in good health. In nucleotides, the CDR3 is TGTGCCAGTAGGGGACCAAGACCGGATACGCAGTATTTT. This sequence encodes CASRGPRPDTQYF.